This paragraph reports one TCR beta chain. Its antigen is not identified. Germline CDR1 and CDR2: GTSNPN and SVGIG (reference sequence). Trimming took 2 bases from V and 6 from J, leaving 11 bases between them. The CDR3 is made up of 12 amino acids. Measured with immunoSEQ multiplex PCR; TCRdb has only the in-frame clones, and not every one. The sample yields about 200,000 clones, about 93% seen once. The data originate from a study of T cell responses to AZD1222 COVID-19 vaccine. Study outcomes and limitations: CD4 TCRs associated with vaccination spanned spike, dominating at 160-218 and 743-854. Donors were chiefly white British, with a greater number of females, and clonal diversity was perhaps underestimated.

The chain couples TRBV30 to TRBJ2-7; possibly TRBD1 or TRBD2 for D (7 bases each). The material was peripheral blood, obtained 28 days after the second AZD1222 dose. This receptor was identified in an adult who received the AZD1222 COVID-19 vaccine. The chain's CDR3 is CAWSLRGGEQYF. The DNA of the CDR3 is TGTGCCTGGAGTCTCAGGGGGGGCGAGCAGTACTTC.